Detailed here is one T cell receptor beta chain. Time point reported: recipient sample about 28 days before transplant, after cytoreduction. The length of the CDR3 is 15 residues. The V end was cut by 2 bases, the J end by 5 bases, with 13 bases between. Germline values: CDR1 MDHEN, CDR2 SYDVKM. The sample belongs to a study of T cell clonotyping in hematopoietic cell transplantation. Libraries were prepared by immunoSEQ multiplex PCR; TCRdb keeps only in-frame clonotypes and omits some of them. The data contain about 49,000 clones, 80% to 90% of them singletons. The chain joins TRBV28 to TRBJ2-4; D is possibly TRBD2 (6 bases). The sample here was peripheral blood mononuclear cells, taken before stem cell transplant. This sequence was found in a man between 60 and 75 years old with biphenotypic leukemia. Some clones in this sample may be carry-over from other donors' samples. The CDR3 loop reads CASSLSGRRENIQYF. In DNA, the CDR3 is TGTGCCAGCAGTTTAAGTGGGAGGAGGGAAAACATTCAGTACTTC.